This T cell receptor (beta chain) derives from a study of Ad26.COV2.S vaccination and SARS-CoV-2 variants. Across the whole study: The donor belonged to the COV1001 Ad26.COV2.S trial arm.

Described treatment: roughly 19 received Ad26.COV2.S at low or high dose, single or two shots; a few received placebo; per-sample allocation not given. On day 63 after the first injection, vaccine and placebo recipients gave samples. The donor was a Boston adult aged 18-55 years. An Ad26 vector was used to express Wuhan-strain SARS-CoV-2 spike as the vaccine. CDR3 length equals 17 residues. Trimming took 5 bases from V and 3 from J, leaving 20 bases between them. In germline, CDR1 is MNHEY, CDR2 SVGEGT. Sequencing used immunoSEQ multiplex PCR; TCRdb keeps in-frame clones, though not all of them. The sample includes a few hundred thousand clones, around nine tenths of them seen just once.

This receptor was identified in a person aged 18-65 years who received the Ad26.COV2.S COVID-19 vaccine or a placebo. The chain recombines TRBV6-2 or TRBV6-3 with TRBJ2-1, with D hard to call. The specimen was peripheral blood, collected in a trial of Ad26.COV2.S vaccine versus placebo. DNA for the CDR3: TGTGCCAGCAGTACCCGAAGGTCCTCCACCTACTACAATGAGCAGTTCTTC. Translated, it gives CASSTRRSSTYYNEQFF.